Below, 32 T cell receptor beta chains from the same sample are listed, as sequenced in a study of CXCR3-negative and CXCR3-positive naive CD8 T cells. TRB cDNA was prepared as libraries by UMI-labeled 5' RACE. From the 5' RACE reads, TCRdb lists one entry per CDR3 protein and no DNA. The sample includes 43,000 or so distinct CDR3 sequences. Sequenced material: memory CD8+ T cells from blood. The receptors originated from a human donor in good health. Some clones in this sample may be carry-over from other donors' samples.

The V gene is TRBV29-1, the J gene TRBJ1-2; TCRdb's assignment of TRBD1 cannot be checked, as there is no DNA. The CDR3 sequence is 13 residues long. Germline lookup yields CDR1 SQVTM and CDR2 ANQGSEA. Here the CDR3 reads CSVGQGPNYGYTF.

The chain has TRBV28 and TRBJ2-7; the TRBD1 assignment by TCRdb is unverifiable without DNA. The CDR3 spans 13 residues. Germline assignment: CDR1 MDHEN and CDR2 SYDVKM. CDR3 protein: CASGTGESYEQYF.

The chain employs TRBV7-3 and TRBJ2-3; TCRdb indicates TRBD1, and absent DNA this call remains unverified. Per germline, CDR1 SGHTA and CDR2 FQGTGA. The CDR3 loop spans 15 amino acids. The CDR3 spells CASAPGFSDTDTQYF. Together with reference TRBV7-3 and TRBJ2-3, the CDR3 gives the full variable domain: GAGVSQTPSNKVTEKGKYVELRCDPISGHTALYWYRQSLGQGPEFLIYFQGTGAADDSGLPNDRFFAVRPEGSVSTLKIQRTERGDSAVYLCASAPGFSDTDTQYFGPGTRLTVL.

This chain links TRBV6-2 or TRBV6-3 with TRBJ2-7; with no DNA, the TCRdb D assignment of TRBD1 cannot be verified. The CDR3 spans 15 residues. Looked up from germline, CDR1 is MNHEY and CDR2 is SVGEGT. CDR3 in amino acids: CASSYIAGQDYEQYF.

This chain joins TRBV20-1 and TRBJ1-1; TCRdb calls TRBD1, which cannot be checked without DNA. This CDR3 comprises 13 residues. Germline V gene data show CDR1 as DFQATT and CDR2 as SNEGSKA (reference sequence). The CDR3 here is CSASTGDWTEAFF.

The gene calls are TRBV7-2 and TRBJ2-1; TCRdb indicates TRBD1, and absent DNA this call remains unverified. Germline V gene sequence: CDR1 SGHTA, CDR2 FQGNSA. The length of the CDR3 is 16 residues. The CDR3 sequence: CASSSFRDRGYNEQFF.

The CDR3 loop is CASTPGPSPYEQYF. V and J are TRBV6-8 and TRBJ2-7; as DNA is missing, the TRBD1 call by TCRdb cannot be tested. CDR3 length equals 14 residues. The germline V gene has CDR1 MNHGY and CDR2 SAAAGT.

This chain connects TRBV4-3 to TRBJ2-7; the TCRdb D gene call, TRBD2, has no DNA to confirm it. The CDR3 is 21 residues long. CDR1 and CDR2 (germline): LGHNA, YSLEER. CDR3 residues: CASSHPRLAGKPPSLSYEQYF.

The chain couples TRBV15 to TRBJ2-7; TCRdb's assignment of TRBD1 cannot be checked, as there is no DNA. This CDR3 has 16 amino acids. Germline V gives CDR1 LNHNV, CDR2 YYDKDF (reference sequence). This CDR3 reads CATSSERHPGDYEQYF.

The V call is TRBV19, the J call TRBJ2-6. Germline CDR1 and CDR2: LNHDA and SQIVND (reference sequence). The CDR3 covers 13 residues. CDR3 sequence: CASSHSGANVLTF.

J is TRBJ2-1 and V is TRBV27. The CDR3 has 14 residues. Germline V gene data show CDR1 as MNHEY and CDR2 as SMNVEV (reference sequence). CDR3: CASSYVGEANEQFF.

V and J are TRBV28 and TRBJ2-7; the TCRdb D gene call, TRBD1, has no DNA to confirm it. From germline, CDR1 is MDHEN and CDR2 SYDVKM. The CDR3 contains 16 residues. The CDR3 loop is CASSIAGLGGIDEQYF. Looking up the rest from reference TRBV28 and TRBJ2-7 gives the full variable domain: DVKVTQSSRYLVKRTGEKVFLECVQDMDHENMFWYRQDPGLGLRLIYFSYDVKMKEKGDIPEGYSVSREKKERFSLILESASTNQTSMYLCASSIAGLGGIDEQYFGPGTRLTVT.

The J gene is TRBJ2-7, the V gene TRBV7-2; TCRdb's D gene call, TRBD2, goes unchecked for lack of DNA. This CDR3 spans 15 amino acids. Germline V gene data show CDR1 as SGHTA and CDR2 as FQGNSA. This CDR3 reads CASSLEDSLWYEQYF.

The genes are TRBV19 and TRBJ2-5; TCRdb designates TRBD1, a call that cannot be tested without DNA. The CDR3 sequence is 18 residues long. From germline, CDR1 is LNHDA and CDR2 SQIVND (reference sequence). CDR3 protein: CASSSPSGTGAYQETQYF.

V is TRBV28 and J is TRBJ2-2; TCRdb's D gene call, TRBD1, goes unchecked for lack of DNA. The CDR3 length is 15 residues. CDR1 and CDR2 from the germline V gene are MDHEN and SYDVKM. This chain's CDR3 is CASSFYQGGTGELFF.

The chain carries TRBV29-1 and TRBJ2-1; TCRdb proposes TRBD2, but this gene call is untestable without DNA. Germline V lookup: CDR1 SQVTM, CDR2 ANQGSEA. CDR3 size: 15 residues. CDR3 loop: CSVEDLVPPPYEQFF.

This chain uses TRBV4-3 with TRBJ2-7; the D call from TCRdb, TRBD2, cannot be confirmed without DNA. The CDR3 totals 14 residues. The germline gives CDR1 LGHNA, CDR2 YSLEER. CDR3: CASSQGEETYEQYF.

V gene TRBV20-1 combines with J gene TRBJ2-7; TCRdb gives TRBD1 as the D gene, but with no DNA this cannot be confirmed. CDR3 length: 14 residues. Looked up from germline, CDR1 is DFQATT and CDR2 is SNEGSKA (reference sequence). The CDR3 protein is CSAPEGGQIYEQYF.

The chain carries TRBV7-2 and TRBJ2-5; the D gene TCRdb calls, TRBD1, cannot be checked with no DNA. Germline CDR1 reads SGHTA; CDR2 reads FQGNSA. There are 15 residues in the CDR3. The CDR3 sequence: CASSFRDPSGETQYF.

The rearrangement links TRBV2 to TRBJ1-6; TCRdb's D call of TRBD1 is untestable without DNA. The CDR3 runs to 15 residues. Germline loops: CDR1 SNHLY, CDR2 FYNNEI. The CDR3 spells CASSELGGRDSPLHF.

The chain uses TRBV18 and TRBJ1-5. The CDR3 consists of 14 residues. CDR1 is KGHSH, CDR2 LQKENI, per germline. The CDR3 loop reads CASSPPGANQPQHF. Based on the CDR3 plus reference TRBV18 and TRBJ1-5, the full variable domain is NAGVMQNPRHLVRRRGQEARLRCSPMKGHSHVYWYRQLPEEGLKFMVYLQKENIIDESGMPKERFSAEFPKEGPSILRIQQVVRGDSAAYFCASSPPGANQPQHFGDGTRLSIL.

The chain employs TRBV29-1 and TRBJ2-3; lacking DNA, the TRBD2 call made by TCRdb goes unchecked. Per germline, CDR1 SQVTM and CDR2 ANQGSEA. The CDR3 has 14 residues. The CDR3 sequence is CSVVIAYGTDTQYF.

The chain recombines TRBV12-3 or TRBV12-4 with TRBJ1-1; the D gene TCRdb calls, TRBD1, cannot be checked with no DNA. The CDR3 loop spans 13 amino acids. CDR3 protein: CASSPQGAAEAFF.

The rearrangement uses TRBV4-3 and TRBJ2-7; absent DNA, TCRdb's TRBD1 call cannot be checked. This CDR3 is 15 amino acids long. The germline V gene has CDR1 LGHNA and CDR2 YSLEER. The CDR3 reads CASSFTATEAYEQYF.

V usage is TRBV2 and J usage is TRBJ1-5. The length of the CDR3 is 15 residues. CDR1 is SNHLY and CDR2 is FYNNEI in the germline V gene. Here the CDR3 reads CASSNLDGPRQPQHF.

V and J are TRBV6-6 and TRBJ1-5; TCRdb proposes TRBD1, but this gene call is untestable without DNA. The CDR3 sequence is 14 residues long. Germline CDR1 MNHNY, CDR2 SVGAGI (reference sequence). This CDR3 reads CASRPGAPNQPQHF.

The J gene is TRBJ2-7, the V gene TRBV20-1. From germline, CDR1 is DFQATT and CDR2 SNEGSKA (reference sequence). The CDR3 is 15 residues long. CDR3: CSARDLQAGDYEQYF.

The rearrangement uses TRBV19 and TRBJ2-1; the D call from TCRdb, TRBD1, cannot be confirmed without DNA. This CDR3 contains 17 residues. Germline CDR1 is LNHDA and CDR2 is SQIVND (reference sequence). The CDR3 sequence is CASSIEAGGRTYNEQFF.

Here the CDR3 reads CASRQPSSTEAFF. The V gene is TRBV4-1, the J gene TRBJ1-1. The V gene's germline CDR1 is MGHRA and CDR2 YSYEKL. The CDR3 length is 13 residues.

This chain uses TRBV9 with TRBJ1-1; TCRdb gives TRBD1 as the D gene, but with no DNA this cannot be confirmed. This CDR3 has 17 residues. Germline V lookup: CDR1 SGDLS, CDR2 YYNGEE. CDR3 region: CASSVNLQGMGNTEAFF.

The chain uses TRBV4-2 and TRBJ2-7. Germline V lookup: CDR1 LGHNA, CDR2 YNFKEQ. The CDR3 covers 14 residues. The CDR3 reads CASSQGERMREQYF.

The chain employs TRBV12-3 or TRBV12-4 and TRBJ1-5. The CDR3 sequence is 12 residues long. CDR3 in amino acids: CASSLWGQPQHF.